Given below is one TCR beta chain in context. The CDR3 is 17 amino acids. Trimming took off 0 bases at V and 0 bases at J, with 9 bases between the two ends. CDR1 is LNHDA, CDR2 SQIVND, per germline (reference sequence). TCRdb's copy holds only in-frame clones and misses some; the assay was immunoSEQ multiplex PCR. The data contain under 350,000 clones, 75% to 95% of them seen just once; the ten biggest clones take up about 6.8%. The sample originates from a study of blood T cell repertoires in COVID-19. This rearrangement joins TRBV19 to TRBJ2-6; D is perhaps TRBD1 (6 bases). This TCR was recovered from a woman between 25 and 40 years old with COVID-19, enrolled during active disease. Specimen: peripheral blood. The CDR3 region has the DNA TGTGCCAGTAGTATAGATTACAGGGACTCTGGGGCCAACGTCCTGACTTTC. Encoded protein: CASSIDYRDSGANVLTF.